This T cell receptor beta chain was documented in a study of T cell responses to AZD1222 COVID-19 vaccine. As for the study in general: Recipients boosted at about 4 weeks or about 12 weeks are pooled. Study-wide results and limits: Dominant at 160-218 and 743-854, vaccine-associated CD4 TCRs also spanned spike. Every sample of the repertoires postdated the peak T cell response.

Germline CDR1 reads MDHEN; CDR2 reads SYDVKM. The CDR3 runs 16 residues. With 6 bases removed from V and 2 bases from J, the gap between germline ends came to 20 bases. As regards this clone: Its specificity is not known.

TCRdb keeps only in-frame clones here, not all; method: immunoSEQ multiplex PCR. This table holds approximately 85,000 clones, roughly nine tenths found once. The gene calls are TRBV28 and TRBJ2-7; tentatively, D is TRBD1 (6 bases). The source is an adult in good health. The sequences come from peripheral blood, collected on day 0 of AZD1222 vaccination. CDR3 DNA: TGTGCCAGCAGGCGGGTAGGCGACAGGCCGACCTACGAGCAGTACTTC. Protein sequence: CASRRVGDRPTYEQYF.